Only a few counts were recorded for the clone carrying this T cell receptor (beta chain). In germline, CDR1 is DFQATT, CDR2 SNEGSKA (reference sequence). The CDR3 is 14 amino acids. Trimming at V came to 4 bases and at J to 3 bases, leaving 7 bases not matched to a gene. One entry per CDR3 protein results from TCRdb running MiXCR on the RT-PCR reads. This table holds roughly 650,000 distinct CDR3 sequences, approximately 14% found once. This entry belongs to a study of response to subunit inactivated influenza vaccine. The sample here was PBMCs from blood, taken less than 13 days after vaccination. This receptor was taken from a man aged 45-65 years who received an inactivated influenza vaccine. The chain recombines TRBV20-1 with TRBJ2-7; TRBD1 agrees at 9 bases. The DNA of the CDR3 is TGCAGTGCTAAAGGGACAGGGCATTACTACGAGCAGTACTTC. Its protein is CSAKGTGHYYEQYF.